The TCR beta chain under discussion was sequenced for a study of read filtering for tumor transcriptome and immune sequencing. Across the study: R-ISS stage counts were 8 for I, more than 15 for II, 7 for III. Transcriptome libraries were built from DNase-treated RNA. IR-seq gave about 3.5 to 11 million TCR reads per sample; RNA-seq gave about 80 to 1,300. Study-wide findings and caveats: The sorted CD138-negative fraction was a mixed bone marrow immune population, not purified T cells.

As regards this clonotype: Antigen: not known. A read error may produce the germline difference seen at one junction end.

This library used about 360 ng RNA and molecular barcoded adaptors spanning alpha/delta and beta/gamma chains. TCRdb itself ran the reads through MiXCR, one entry per CDR3 protein. The sample holds some 46,000 distinct CDR3 sequences, less than 20% seen once. Specimen: a population of CD138-negative cells sorted from bone marrow. The clonotype comes from a donor at least 40 years old with multiple myeloma.

In DNA, the CDR3 is TGTGCCAGCAGCCAAGATCGGGGGTTCGGGGAGCCGTTTTTT. Its translation is CASSQDRGFGEPFF. The rearrangement links TRBV14 to TRBJ2-2, with D tentatively TRBD2 (6 bases). The CDR3 runs 14 residues. Germline loops: CDR1 SGHDN, CDR2 FVKESK.